In this sample, the clone carrying this T cell receptor beta chain turned up many times. No antigen is known for it. Amplification of TCR alpha and beta CDR3 regions from RNA used iRepertoire nested multiplex PCR. A single record per CDR3 protein comes from TCRdb applying MiXCR to the multiplex PCR reads. The sample holds tens of thousands of distinct CDR3 sequences; approximately 40% are singletons and the top ten take 35% to 45%. Germline V gene sequence: CDR1 MNHEY, CDR2 SVGEGT. The CDR3 sequence is 15 residues long. The ends were cut back, 7 bases at V and 5 bases at J, with 21 bases in the middle. The sample comes from a study of glioma-infiltrating T cells. Findings and limits, study-wide: Very few CDR3 sequences were shared between tissue and blood. Above-expected tissue-blood divergence occurred in all gliomas, most in low-grade ones.

The rearrangement joins TRBV6-2 or TRBV6-3 to TRBJ2-7; the D call may be TRBD1 or TRBD2 (5 bases each). The clonotype comes from a human donor with low-grade glioma or glioblastoma, undergoing nonglioma brain surgery, or in good health (not recorded which). Sequenced sample: glioma tissue, nonneoplastic brain tissue, or PBMCs (not recorded which). The CDR3, as DNA: TGTGCCAGCACCTTGGGCCGGGGCGGTGGCCACGAGCAGTACTTC. Amino acid sequence: CASTLGRGGGHEQYF.